The rows below give T cell receptor beta chains drawn from one sample of a study of shared clonotypes between healthy human individuals. Some clones are missing from TCRdb's copy, which holds only in-frame ones; the method was immunoSEQ multiplex PCR. The table lists roughly 1,600,000 clones, approximately 98.5% of them singletons. Specimen: naive CD4+ T cells sorted from blood. The origin of the receptors is a young man in good health. Each CDR3 is given with its conserved first and last residue. Fields, in order: V gene, J gene, CDR3 length, D gene, CDR3 protein, CDR3 DNA. The D gene is left open where the match is weak.

V: TRBV7-9; J: TRBJ1-5; length: 14; D: .; CDR3: CASPVTGINQPQHF; DNA: TGTGCCAGCCCCGTGACAGGTATAAATCAGCCCCAGCATTTT
V: TRBV5-1; J: TRBJ2-1; length: 14; D: TRBD2; CDR3: CASSLGTSGSEQFF; DNA: TGCGCCAGCAGCCTAGGGACTAGCGGGTCTGAGCAGTTCTTC
V: TRBV7-9; J: TRBJ2-2; length: 16; D: TRBD2; CDR3: CASSLRAGGNTGELFF; DNA: TGTGCCAGCAGCTTAAGAGCGGGAGGAAACACCGGGGAGCTGTTTTTT
V: TRBV28; J: TRBJ1-4; length: 15; D: .; CDR3: CASSRPGGQTEKLFF; DNA: TGTGCCAGCAGCCGACCCGGTGGGCAGACCGAAAAACTGTTTTTT
V: TRBV27; J: TRBJ2-7; length: 14; D: TRBD2; CDR3: CASREREGPYEQYF; DNA: TGTGCCAGCAGGGAGCGGGAGGGCCCCTACGAGCAGTACTTC
V: TRBV12-2; J: TRBJ2-5; length: 21; D: .; CDR3: CASRLLGTRLAGGPPEETQYF; DNA: TGTGCAAGTCGCCTGTTGGGGACAAGACTAGCGGGAGGGCCTCCTGAGGAGACCCAGTACTTC
V: TRBV4-1; J: TRBJ2-3; length: 14; D: .; CDR3: CASSQNRGTDTQYF; DNA: TGCGCCAGCAGCCAAAATCGTGGCACAGATACGCAGTATTTT
V: TRBV5-1; J: TRBJ1-2; length: 13; D: .; CDR3: CASSLRDTDGYTF; DNA: TGCGCCAGCAGCTTGCGGGACACGGATGGCTACACCTTC
V: TRBV25-1; J: TRBJ2-3; length: 15; D: TRBD1; CDR3: CASSDLEQGADTQYF; DNA: TGTGCCAGCAGTGATCTGGAACAGGGGGCAGATACGCAGTATTTT
V: TRBV5-1; J: TRBJ2-7; length: 16; D: TRBD2; CDR3: CASSLIGTSGSYEQYF; DNA: TGCGCCAGCAGCCTAATCGGGACTAGCGGGAGCTACGAGCAGTACTTC
V: TRBV5-1; J: TRBJ2-1; length: 11; D: .; CDR3: CASIEGVEQFF; DNA: TGCGCCAGCATAGAGGGTGTTGAGCAGTTCTTC
V: TRBV19; J: TRBJ2-7; length: 13; D: .; CDR3: CASSMSVSYEQYF; DNA: TGTGCCAGTAGTATGTCGGTGAGCTACGAGCAGTACTTC
V: TRBV5-4; J: TRBJ1-2; length: 15; D: TRBD1; CDR3: CASSLQGAPSYGYTF; DNA: TGTGCCAGCAGCCTACAGGGGGCGCCTTCTTATGGCTACACCTTC
V: TRBV29-1; J: TRBJ1-2; length: 11; D: .; CDR3: CSVNTGGGYTF; DNA: TGCAGCGTTAATACAGGTGGGGGCTACACCTTC
V: TRBV7-2; J: TRBJ1-2; length: 16; D: .; CDR3: CASSSPSGARGYGYTF; DNA: TGTGCCAGCAGCTCCCCGTCGGGGGCCAGGGGCTATGGCTACACCTTC
V: TRBV5-1; J: TRBJ2-5; length: 15; D: TRBD1; CDR3: CASTNRDRGRETQYF; DNA: TGCGCCAGTACAAACCGGGACAGGGGGCGTGAGACCCAGTACTTC
V: TRBV29-1; J: TRBJ2-7; length: 12; D: .; CDR3: CSVEQTRYEQYF; DNA: TGCAGCGTTGAACAGACGCGTTACGAGCAGTACTTC
V: TRBV28; J: TRBJ2-7; length: 17; D: TRBD2; CDR3: CASRSFEAGGLHREQYF; DNA: TGTGCCAGCAGGAGTTTTGAAGCGGGGGGACTCCATAGGGAGCAGTACTTC
V: TRBV6-1; J: TRBJ1-5; length: 19; D: TRBD1; CDR3: CASSGGTGAARNSNQPQHF; DNA: TGTGCCAGCAGTGGAGGGACAGGGGCCGCCCGGAATAGCAATCAGCCCCAGCATTTT
V: TRBV7-3; J: TRBJ2-1; length: 15; D: TRBD2; CDR3: CASSSTGTSVNEQFF; DNA: TGTGCCAGCAGCTCCACCGGGACTAGCGTTAATGAGCAGTTCTTC
V: TRBV7-6; J: TRBJ2-3; length: 16; D: TRBD1; CDR3: CASSKQDRESTDTQYF; DNA: TGTGCCAGCAGCAAACAGGACAGGGAAAGCACAGATACGCAGTATTTT
V: TRBV28; J: TRBJ1-5; length: 10; D: .; CDR3: CASGGQPQHF; DNA: TGTGCCAGCGGGGGCCAGCCCCAGCATTTT
V: TRBV4-3; J: TRBJ1-2; length: 16; D: .; CDR3: CASSQDGGAGYYGYTF; DNA: TGCGCCAGCAGCCAAGATGGAGGGGCGGGATACTATGGCTACACCTTC
V: TRBV5-1; J: TRBJ1-4; length: 14; D: .; CDR3: CASSLAGREGKLFF; DNA: TGCGCCAGCAGCTTGGCCGGGCGGGAGGGAAAACTGTTTTTT
V: TRBV2; J: TRBJ1-2; length: 14; D: .; CDR3: CASSDGRLSYGYTF; DNA: TGTGCCAGCAGTGACGGGCGGCTAAGCTATGGCTACACCTTC
V: TRBV30; J: TRBJ1-5; length: 14; D: .; CDR3: CAWSVGSSNQPQHF; DNA: TGTGCCTGGAGTGTAGGCAGTAGCAATCAGCCCCAGCATTTT
V: TRBV11-2; J: TRBJ2-4; length: 13; D: .; CDR3: CASSLYRGDIQYF; DNA: TGTGCCAGCAGCTTATACCGAGGGGACATTCAGTACTTC
V: TRBV19; J: TRBJ2-1; length: 14; D: TRBD2; CDR3: CASSLREAWNEQFF; DNA: TGTGCCAGTAGTTTGCGGGAGGCTTGGAATGAGCAGTTCTTC